This T cell receptor (beta chain) was captured by sequencing in a study of cytomegalovirus exposure and HLA in healthy donors. Overall study findings and caveats: Judged likely to be a sequencing artifact was a cluster of highly shared sequence variants. When analyzed later, a missense DCLRE1C variant was found to be linked to TCR beta V- and J-gene trimming. There were reportedly fewer N-insertions in an Asian-associated ancestry cluster than the approximately 630-donor mean, in a later analysis. Listed as cytomegalovirus-associated were 164 TCR beta chains.

13 Jbeta primers and 60 Vbeta primers were used for the PCR. Here immunoSEQ multiplex PCR was the method, and the copy in TCRdb shows in-frame clones only, minus some. The repertoire holds around 210,000 clones, with around 83% as singletons. In the case of this clone: Its cognate antigen is unknown.

The CDR3 totals 14 residues. V lost 8 bases and J lost 0, with 13 bases in between. The germline gives CDR1 MNHNY, CDR2 SVGAGI (reference sequence). The TCR comes from a girl aged 2 to 10 in good health and CMV-seronegative. Source material: PBMCs. J is TRBJ1-2 and V is TRBV6-6; TRBD1 might be the D (6 bases). In nucleotides, the CDR3 is TGTGCCAGCCTGAGGGACATTTCTAACTATGGCTACACCTTC. Translation gives CASLRDISNYGYTF.